This TCR beta chain was documented in a study of T cells in Graves' hyperthyroidism and ophthalmopathy. Study as a whole: Any treatment followed the collection of peripheral blood at initial diagnosis.

RNA transcripts yielded amplified TCR beta CDR3 regions. Researchers ran a first-round RT-PCR on the TCR CDR3 using the HTBI primer set. TCRdb re-called the multiplex PCR reads with MiXCR, one entry per CDR3 protein. This sample has a few hundred thousand distinct CDR3 sequences, with 15% to 18% found just once. Overall study findings and caveats: Among thyroid clonotypes expanded above 0.001, most also appeared in blood. Ophthalmopathy was model-predicted a median about six months pre-onset.

V was clipped by 4 bases and J by 5 bases; unmatched bases: 2. This CDR3 has 13 residues. The germline V gene has CDR1 MNHNS and CDR2 SASEGT. Exclusion of patients followed from uncontrolled infection, other autoimmune disease, pregnancy or lactation. This clonotype showed up many times. Its specificity is not known. The chain employs TRBV6-1 and TRBJ2-5, with 9 bases that match TRBD1. This clonotype was obtained from a woman aged 18-30 years with Graves' hyperthyroidism that later progressed to Graves' ophthalmopathy. The sample was blood. CDR3 amino acids: CASSAQGAETQYF. Written as DNA, the CDR3 is TGTGCCAGCAGTGCACAGGGGGCTGAGACCCAGTACTTC.